One and the same sample provided the 21 T cell receptor beta chains below, sequenced in a study of control samples from healthy donors and cancer patients. The table came from immunoSEQ multiplex PCR; TCRdb's copy has only in-frame clones and leaves some out. The top ten clones hold around 14% of a sample with roughly 100,000 clones, 83% of them seen once. Material: blood. Every receptor here comes from a woman aged 50 to 60 in good health.

The chain links TRBV29-1 to TRBJ1-5, with a weak D call TRBD1 (5 bases). CDR3 length: 12 amino acids. The V end lost 7 bases, the J end lost 0 bases, and 7 bases lay between the germline ends. CDR1 SQVTM and CDR2 ANQGSEA come from the germline V gene. CDR3 nucleotides: TGCAGCGCCAGGGATAGCAATCAGCCCCAGCATTTT. Residues: CSARDSNQPQHF.

V is TRBV11-3 and J is TRBJ2-3, with 13 nucleotides matching TRBD2. CDR1 SGHNT and CDR2 YENEEA come from the germline V gene. V lost 5 bases to trimming and J lost 4 bases; unmatched junction nucleotides: 6. The CDR3 length is 16 residues. DNA for the CDR3: TGTGCCAGCAGCGCCGGGACTAGCGGGGCTCCAGATACGCAGTATTTT. This gives the protein CASSAGTSGAPDTQYF. Supplemented by reference TRBV11-3 and TRBJ2-3, the full variable domain reads EAGVVQSPRYKIIEKKQPVAFWCNPISGHNTLYWYLQNLGQGPELLIRYENEEAVDDSQLPKDRFSAERLKGVDSTLKIQPAELGDSAVYLCASSAGTSGAPDTQYFGPGTRLTVL.

The CDR3 here is CASKWGQEAFF. In nucleotides, the CDR3 is TGCGCCAGCAAATGGGGGCAAGAAGCTTTCTTT. The chain is built from TRBV5-1 and TRBJ1-1, with a tentative D call TRBD1 (6 bases). The V gene lost 6 bases and the J gene lost 8 bases, with 11 bases spanning the gap. The CDR3 sequence is 11 residues long. From germline, CDR1 is SGHRS and CDR2 YFSETQ.

The V gene is TRBV18, the J gene TRBJ2-7; no clear D. This CDR3 has 14 residues. V gave up 3 bases and J gave up 2 bases, with 11 bases separating them. From germline, CDR1 is KGHSH and CDR2 LQKENI. CDR3 in DNA: TGTGCCAGCTCACCCGACTTCCCTCCCTACGAGCAGTACTTC. It yields the protein CASSPDFPPYEQYF.

DNA for the CDR3: TGTGCCAGCAGTTTCGAATCCGGGACTTTCCCCTACAATGAGCAGTTCTTC. Its protein is CASSFESGTFPYNEQFF. The J gene is TRBJ2-1, the V gene TRBV27; D is possibly TRBD2 (6 bases). V lost 3 bases to trimming and J lost 2 bases, with 17 bases between them. Per germline, CDR1 MNHEY and CDR2 SMNVEV (reference sequence). CDR3 length equals 17 residues.

The rearrangement links TRBV6-4 to TRBJ1-4; D is ambiguous. Trimming shortened V by 5 bases and J by 7 bases, and 17 bases separated the two germline ends. Germline CDR1 and CDR2: MRHNA and SNTAGT. The CDR3 runs 15 residues. DNA for the CDR3: TGTGCCAGCAGTAAGAATCCGGGAGGAGGTGAAAAACTGTTTTTT. It yields the protein CASSKNPGGGEKLFF.

In its sample, this clone was seen once. The chain links TRBV5-5 to TRBJ2-1; D is unresolved. The CDR3 is 13 residues long. Germline CDR1 SGHKS, CDR2 YYEKEE (reference sequence). Trimming left V 4 bases short and J 3 bases short, with 8 bases between. The CDR3 spells CASSLAIYNEQFF. The CDR3 DNA sequence: TGTGCCAGCAGCCTGGCGATCTACAATGAGCAGTTCTTC.

This chain joins TRBV5-1 and TRBJ2-2, with 11 bases that match TRBD2. From germline, CDR1 is SGHRS and CDR2 YFSETQ. V lost 5 bases to trimming and J lost 4 bases; unmatched junction nucleotides: 7. This CDR3 is 16 amino acids long. The DNA of the CDR3 is TGCGCCAGCAGGGCCCGACTAGCGGGGAGCACCGGGGAGCTGTTTTTT. Amino acid sequence: CASRARLAGSTGELFF.

The chain uses TRBV7-9 and TRBJ1-5; D is unclear. This CDR3 has 13 residues. Germline-derived CDR1 and CDR2 are SEHNR and FQNEAQ (reference sequence). V lost 1 base and J 7 bases, leaving 8 bases between the germline ends. CDR3 sequence: CASSLEAEQPQHF. In DNA, the CDR3 is TGTGCCAGCAGCTTAGAGGCGGAGCAGCCCCAGCATTTT.

This chain links TRBV13 with TRBJ2-1; 7 positions match TRBD1. Per germline, CDR1 PRHDT and CDR2 FYEKMQ (reference sequence). V lost 2 bases and J lost 2; bases outside the gene matches: 12. CDR3 length: 18 residues. CDR3 residues: CASSLNVAVDRPYNEQFF. The CDR3 nucleotides are TGTGCCAGCAGCTTAAATGTCGCCGTGGACAGGCCCTACAATGAGCAGTTCTTC.

This chain uses TRBV19 with TRBJ1-5; D is undetermined. Germline loops: CDR1 LNHDA, CDR2 SQIVND (reference sequence). CDR3 length: 13 residues. Trimming shortened V by 6 bases and J by 5 bases, and 11 bases separated the two germline ends. The CDR3 nucleotides read TGTGCCAGTAGGGGTAGGGATCATCAGCCCCAGCATTTT. This codes for CASRGRDHQPQHF.

The chain uses TRBV3-1 (or the pseudogene TRBV3-2) and TRBJ2-2; D perhaps matches TRBD1 (6 bases). The CDR3 is 16 amino acids. V lost 8 bases, J lost 1 base, and 17 bases lay in between. Germline CDR1 and CDR2: LGHDT and YNNKEL (reference sequence). CDR3: CASHTGWPWNTGELFF. The CDR3 region has the DNA TGTGCCAGCCATACAGGGTGGCCCTGGAACACCGGGGAGCTGTTTTTT.

This clone was seen just once. The chain has TRBV27 and TRBJ1-2; the match to TRBD1 covers 8 bases. V lost 4 bases to trimming and J lost 7 bases; unmatched junction nucleotides: 14. CDR3 length: 16 residues. Germline V gene sequence: CDR1 MNHEY, CDR2 SMNVEV (reference sequence). The CDR3 coding sequence is TGTGCCAGCAGTTCCCAGCCTATTCAGGGGGCCTCTGGCTACACCTTC. Translation: CASSSQPIQGASGYTF.

The genes are TRBV2 and TRBJ1-1; D is uncertain. The CDR3 is 13 amino acids. Trimming left V 8 bases short and J 0 bases short, with 10 bases between. Germline lookup yields CDR1 SNHLY and CDR2 FYNNEI. CDR3 region: CASGRSMNTEAFF. CDR3 in DNA: TGTGCCAGCGGTAGATCCATGAACACTGAAGCTTTCTTT.

V usage is TRBV9 and J usage is TRBJ2-5, with a weak D call TRBD2 (6 bases). CDR1 is SGDLS, CDR2 YYNGEE, per germline. CDR3 length: 15 amino acids. V lost 2 bases, J lost 5 bases, and 16 bases lay in between. The CDR3: CASSVTPTRDETQYF. CDR3 coding DNA: TGTGCCAGCAGCGTGACCCCGACTAGGGATGAGACCCAGTACTTC.

This sequence joins TRBV19 and TRBJ2-3; 10 bases are a match to TRBD2. The CDR3 sequence is 16 residues long. The germline CDR1 and CDR2 sequences are LNHDA and SQIVND (reference sequence). The trim removed 1 base at V and 6 bases at J, leaving 7 bases unmatched. The CDR3 DNA sequence: TGTGCCAGTAGTATAGGTTTAGCGGGAGGTTCGGATACGCAGTATTTT. Translated, it gives CASSIGLAGGSDTQYF.

The V gene is TRBV5-4, the J gene TRBJ2-7, with 8 bases aligning to TRBD2. J was trimmed by 4 bases and V by 0 bases; bases with no gene match: 12. The CDR3 totals 17 residues. Germline V gene lookup returns CDR1 SGHNT and CDR2 YYREEE (reference sequence). The CDR3 bases are TGTGCCAGCAGCTTGGGAGCCGGGAGGGATTTCGTATACGAGCAGTACTTC. It encodes CASSLGAGRDFVYEQYF.

This chain links TRBV19 with TRBJ2-1, with D hard to call. Germline V gene data show CDR1 as LNHDA and CDR2 as SQIVND (reference sequence). The V end was cut by 0 bases, the J end by 4 bases, with 10 bases between. The CDR3 is 15 amino acids. The CDR3 DNA reads as TGTGCCAGTAGTATAGAGCCGGCCTCGTACAATGAGCAGTTCTTC. It codes for CASSIEPASYNEQFF.

This rearrangement joins TRBV3-1 (or the pseudogene TRBV3-2) to TRBJ1-2; a possible D gene is TRBD1 (6 bases). The length of the CDR3 is 13 residues. Germline V gene sequence: CDR1 LGHDT, CDR2 YNNKEL (reference sequence). Between the trimmed V and J ends, which lost 1 base and 5 bases, there was a span of 8 bases. CDR3 sequence reads: CASSQGDIYGYTF. The CDR3, as DNA: TGTGCCAGCAGCCAAGGGGACATTTATGGCTACACCTTC.

The chain carries TRBV7-3 and TRBJ1-6; no definite D call. Looked up from germline, CDR1 is SGHTA and CDR2 is FQGTGA. The V and J ends lost 3 bases and 7 bases respectively, with 7 bases between them. The CDR3 extends over 13 amino acids. CDR3 region: CASSFRANSPLHF. CDR3 bases: TGTGCCAGCAGCTTCCGAGCCAATTCACCCCTCCACTTT. Variable domain in full (rest from reference TRBV7-3 and TRBJ1-6): GAGVSQTPSNKVTEKGKYVELRCDPISGHTALYWYRQSLGQGPEFLIYFQGTGAADDSGLPNDRFFAVRPEGSVSTLKIQRTERGDSAVYLCASSFRANSPLHFGNGTRLTVT.

The chain links TRBV4-3 to TRBJ2-1, with 7 bases that match TRBD2. The J segment lost 0 bases and the V segment lost 0 bases, leaving 2 bases of the junction unmatched. Germline values: CDR1 LGHNA, CDR2 YSLEER. This CDR3 region has 16 residues. The CDR3 DNA is TGCGCCAGCAGCCAAGATGGGAGGGGCTCCTACAATGAGCAGTTCTTC. Its translation is CASSQDGRGSYNEQFF.